This T cell receptor beta chain was sequenced for a study of blood T cell repertoires in COVID-19. Study context: The cDNA or gDNA used as material had been derived from T cells, B-cell-depleted T cells, or PBMCs.

Per the authors' pipeline: Estimation of nucleated cell counts was performed using reference gene primer amplification. The table came from immunoSEQ multiplex PCR; TCRdb's copy has only in-frame clones and leaves some out. The V and J calls and clone size were taken over from that table, and D and trimming were inferred from the DNA. This table holds a few hundred thousand clones, 80% to 90% found once. In its sample, this clone was seen once. Ages ranged from about 18 to 89 years, with residence in 24 US areas. Cohorts were assigned according to the clinical history that participants reported. The CDR3 loop spans 18 amino acids.

The receptor was derived from a young man who had recovered from COVID-19. The specimen was PBMCs or T cells enriched from blood (not recorded which). The chain uses TRBV12-2 and TRBJ2-2; the table assigns TRBD1, which was not confirmed against the DNA. TRBV12-2 is annotated as a pseudogene. CDR3 amino acids: CASRLGPTGGPNTGELFF. CDR3 nucleotides: TGTGCAAGTCGCTTAGGGCCCACAGGGGGACCGAACACCGGGGAGCTGTTTTTT.